Below, 14 T cell receptor beta chains from the same sample are listed, as sequenced in a study of blood T cell repertoires in COVID-19. The method was immunoSEQ multiplex PCR; TCRdb's version includes in-frame clones alone and lacks a portion of them. The sample yields about 39,000 clones, 75% to 85% seen once. Sequenced sample: peripheral blood. The receptors were gathered from a man at least 80 years old with acute or convalescent COVID-19.

This chain joins TRBV5-6 and TRBJ1-1; D perhaps matches TRBD1 (5 bases). The CDR3 has 13 residues. Trimming cost V 1 base and J 7 bases, with 11 bases left between them. CDR1 and CDR2 from the germline V gene are SGHDT and YYEEEE. CDR3 nucleotide sequence: TGTGCCAGCAGCTTGCTTGGGGGGGATGAAGCTTTCTTT. This sequence encodes CASSLLGGDEAFF.

The rearrangement uses TRBV7-3 and TRBJ2-7; no firm D call. The CDR3 loop spans 11 amino acids. The V end lost 1 base, the J end lost 7 bases, and 5 bases lay between the germline ends. In germline, CDR1 is SGHTA, CDR2 FQGTGA. The CDR3 DNA follows: TGTGCCAGCAGCTTAATGAGAGAGCAGTACTTC. Translating it yields CASSLMREQYF.

The J gene is TRBJ1-2, the V gene TRBV5-4; 7 nucleotides align to TRBD1. The CDR3 totals 13 residues. J gave up 8 bases and V 0 bases, and 4 bases lay outside the gene matches. In germline, CDR1 is SGHNT, CDR2 YYREEE (reference sequence). Here the CDR3 reads CASSLDRGSGYTF. The CDR3 DNA is TGTGCCAGCAGCTTGGACAGGGGTAGCGGCTACACCTTC.

Here the CDR3 reads CASSLAGGGDTQYF. In DNA form, the CDR3 reads TGTGCCAGCAGCTTAGCGGGGGGAGGAGATACGCAGTATTTT. The chain has TRBV11-3 and TRBJ2-3, with 7 bases aligning to TRBD2. After removal of 1 base from V and 5 bases from J, the junction contained 3 bases not matched to a gene. The germline V gene encodes CDR1 SGHNT and CDR2 YENEEA. CDR3 length: 14 residues.

This chain connects TRBV18 to TRBJ2-3; D is uncertain. V lost 3 bases, J lost 1 base, and 5 bases lay in between. The germline CDR1 and CDR2 sequences are KGHSH and LQKENI. The CDR3 spans 13 residues. CDR3 nucleotides: TGTGCCAGCTCACCCCCGGGCACAGATACGCAGTATTTT. It encodes CASSPPGTDTQYF.

The genes are TRBV6-2 or TRBV6-3 and TRBJ1-3; no firm D call. Trimming pared 2 bases from V and 3 bases from J, leaving 8 bases between. This CDR3 is 14 amino acids long. Germline assignment: CDR1 MNHEY and CDR2 SVGEGT. DNA of the CDR3: TGTGCCAGCAGTTACAGGCGGATTGGAAACACCATATATTTT. Its translation: CASSYRRIGNTIYF.

The chain links TRBV2 to TRBJ2-3; 7 nucleotides line up with TRBD2. The length of the CDR3 is 15 residues. In germline, CDR1 is SNHLY, CDR2 FYNNEI. V lost 2 bases to trimming and J lost 1 base; unmatched junction nucleotides: 3. This CDR3 is CASSEWGGGTDTQYF. In DNA form, the CDR3 reads TGTGCCAGCAGTGAATGGGGGGGTGGCACAGATACGCAGTATTTT.

This chain connects TRBV10-3 to TRBJ1-2; tentatively, D is TRBD1 (5 bases). The V gene's germline CDR1 is ENHRY and CDR2 SYGVKD. This CDR3 is 14 amino acids long. The ends were cut back, 8 bases at V and 2 bases at J, with 15 bases in the middle. In DNA form, the CDR3 reads TGTGCCATCTCCCCCGGGGGGGGAAACTATGGCTACACCTTC. Translating it yields CAISPGGGNYGYTF.

Many counts were recorded for this clone. This CDR3 is also generated by other DNA sequences in the sample. This chain joins TRBV7-9 and TRBJ1-1; D may be TRBD1 (5 bases). Trimming removed 7 bases at V and 5 bases at J, with 14 bases between. The CDR3 is 13 residues long. Germline values: CDR1 SEHNR, CDR2 FQNEAQ (reference sequence). The CDR3 DNA is TGTGCCAGCACCTGGGGGGGAAGGACTGAAGCTTTCTTT. It codes for CASTWGGRTEAFF.

CDR3 amino acids: CASSLGQTENSPLHF. The CDR3 DNA reads as TGTGCCAGCAGCTTAGGGCAGACAGAAAATTCACCCCTCCACTTT. The chain joins TRBV7-3 to TRBJ1-6, with D tentatively TRBD1 (5 bases). Germline V gives CDR1 SGHTA, CDR2 FQGTGA. The CDR3 extends over 15 amino acids. V shed 2 bases and J shed 7 bases, with 12 bases lying between them.

This chain joins TRBV6-5 and TRBJ2-7, with TRBD1 as a possible D gene (6 bases). CDR1 is MNHEY and CDR2 is SVGAGI in the germline V gene. The CDR3 has 13 amino acids. Trimming pared 6 bases from V and 9 bases from J, leaving 18 bases between. The CDR3 reads CASRPDSYLGQYF. The DNA of the CDR3 is TGTGCCAGCAGACCGGACAGCTATTTGGGGCAGTACTTC.

This sequence joins TRBV5-1 and TRBJ2-7; the match to TRBD1 covers 8 bases. The CDR3 is 15 amino acids. With V trimmed by 4 bases and J by 1 base, 7 bases remained unmatched. CDR1 and CDR2 from the germline V gene are SGHRS and YFSETQ. CDR3 loop: CASSAGQGPSYEQYF. CDR3 nucleotide sequence: TGCGCCAGCAGCGCTGGACAGGGCCCTTCCTACGAGCAGTACTTC.

This rearrangement joins TRBV7-2 to TRBJ1-5; TRBD1 might be the D (5 bases). V gave up 3 bases and J gave up 3 bases, with 9 bases separating them. CDR1 SGHTA and CDR2 FQGNSA come from the germline V gene. This CDR3 region has 14 residues. CDR3 protein: CASSFGRVNQPQHF. CDR3 DNA: TGTGCCAGCAGCTTTGGCAGGGTCAATCAGCCCCAGCATTTT.

The J gene is TRBJ2-1, the V gene TRBV5-4, with D unresolved. Germline CDR1 and CDR2: SGHNT and YYREEE (reference sequence). V lost 3 bases, J lost 7 bases, and 8 bases lay in between. This CDR3 is built from 12 residues. CDR3 in amino acids: CASSSTENEQFF. Here the CDR3 DNA reads TGTGCCAGCAGCTCGACGGAGAATGAGCAGTTCTTC.